The subject of this entry is one TCR beta chain. As originally analysed: Amplification of reference gene primers was used by the study to estimate nucleated cell counts. Here immunoSEQ multiplex PCR was the method, and the copy in TCRdb shows in-frame clones only, minus some. The D gene and trimming were derived from the DNA, and the V and J assignments and clone size from that table. The table includes tens of thousands of clones, around 86% detected once. These data are taken from a study of blood T cell repertoires in COVID-19. Study in general: Nucleic acid was either cDNA or gDNA, and it came from T cells, B-cell-depleted T cells, or PBMCs.

Germline V gene sequence: CDR1 MDHEN, CDR2 SYDVKM. V trimming: 4 bases; J trimming: 2 bases; junction bases outside the gene matches: 6. CDR3 length: 16 amino acids. The rearrangement joins TRBV28 to TRBJ1-3; TRBD1 matches at 9 bases. The sequence derives from a human donor in a cohort sampled during active COVID-19. The source material was peripheral blood. The CDR3 protein is CASSSNRQGAGNTIYF. CDR3 bases: TGTGCCAGCAGTTCTAACCGACAGGGGGCTGGAAACACCATATATTTT. Full variable domain (remainder filled in from reference TRBV28 and TRBJ1-3): DVKVTQSSRYLVKRTGEKVFLECVQDMDHENMFWYRQDPGLGLRLIYFSYDVKMKEKGDIPEGYSVSREKKERFSLILESASTNQTSMYLCASSSNRQGAGNTIYFGEGSWLTVV.